This TCR beta chain emerged from a study of blood T cell repertoires in COVID-19. Turning to the study itself: From T cells, B-cell-depleted T cells, or PBMCs came the material, which was cDNA or gDNA.

Trimming stripped 4 bases from V and 12 bases from J, with 16 bases between. Looked up from germline, CDR1 is SEHNR and CDR2 is FQNEAQ (reference sequence). The CDR3 covers 13 residues. Per the authors' pipeline: Amplified reference gene primers provided the basis for estimating nucleated cell counts. TCRdb's copy holds only in-frame clones and misses some; the assay was immunoSEQ multiplex PCR. The V and J calls and clone size come from that table; D and trimming were worked out from the DNA. The sample has under 250,000 clones; about four fifths are singletons. The sequencing input was peripheral blood. This clonotype was obtained from a woman in her 40s with acute or convalescent COVID-19. The rearrangement links TRBV7-9 to TRBJ2-1; D possibly corresponds to TRBD2 (6 bases). The CDR3 region has the DNA TGTGCCAGCAGCTCCGACCCGGACTATTTGCAGTTCTTC. It translates to CASSSDPDYLQFF.